Here is one TCR beta chain with its context. Its recognized antigen is unknown. It has no much larger one-base neighbor in the sample; base qualities were not kept. To sequence the TCRbeta CDR3 region, genomic DNA was isolated from the sorted cells. The immunoSEQ Assay was used for sequencing of TCRbeta CDR3 regions. TCRdb carries this immuneACCESS record with in-frame sequences only. Its versions omit some clonotypes, under half of them owing to an unresolved V gene in the studies checked, with the rest unexplained. This sample is represented by 15,000 to 20,000 clones; about four fifths of them were singletons. Of the sample, 35% to 50% is held by the ten largest clones. The trial excluded patients who had a history of autoimmune disease or who were on systemic immunosuppression. Peripheral blood for TCR sequencing was collected from all dose cohorts at baseline, on cycle 4 day 1, and on cycle 7 day 1. Samples came from an open-label, multicenter, first-in-human phase I dose-escalation trial of ivuxolimab. Adults with locally advanced or metastatic melanoma, renal cell carcinoma, hepatocellular carcinoma or head and neck squamous cell carcinoma were enrolled in the trial. Before TCR sequencing, CD4+ T cells and CD8+ T cells were sorted from peripheral blood as separate populations.

The sample originates from a study of OX40 agonist ivuxolimab in advanced cancers. As for the study more broadly: The costimulatory receptor OX40 (CD134) was targeted by ivuxolimab, a fully human IgG2 agonistic monoclonal antibody. The paper reports the monotherapy dose-escalation portion (N ≈ 50 patients) of the phase I ivuxolimab trial. Partial responses occurred in three dose-escalation patients, of whom one had hepatocellular carcinoma and two had cutaneous melanoma. Intravenous ivuxolimab was administered to patients every 2 weeks at six dose levels: 0.01, 0.1, 0.3, 1.5, 3 and 10 mg/kg. Prior anti-PD-1, anti-PD-L1 or anti-CTLA-4 therapy was permitted, and checkpoint inhibitors had been received by about two fifths of dose-escalation patients. Peripheral TCRbeta sequencing was intended to test whether TCR sequence diversity was altered and clonal T-cell expansion was caused by ivuxolimab. A male proportion of under 85% and a mean age of approximately 60 years, ranging from about 23 to 79, were recorded for the dose-escalation cohort. Among the roughly 52 dose-escalation patients, 19 had hepatocellular carcinoma, some 15 melanoma, 9 renal cell carcinoma and 9 head and neck cancer. Broad study findings and their caveats: After ivuxolimab, more expanded clones were found on average in CD8+ T cells than in CD4+ T cells. At doses of 0.1 to 3.0 mg/kg, clonal expansion of both CD4+ and CD8+ T cells in blood was seen between baseline and week 6. The antigen specificity of the peripheral T cells that underwent clonal expansion was not determined. Partial responders in the 0.1-3.0 mg/kg groups had among the lowest normalized peripheral clonal expansion, especially among CD8+ T cells. Low levels of normalized T-cell clonal expansion were also seen in some nonresponding patients.

The sequences come from CD4+ or CD8+ T cells sorted from blood, collected in a trial of the OX40 agonist ivuxolimab. This receptor was obtained from an adult with an advanced solid tumor such as melanoma, head and neck, liver or kidney cancer.

The DNA is as follows: TGCGCCAGCAGGGGGGAGGGCCAAGAGACCCAGTACTTC. This translates into CASRGEGQETQYF. The rearranged chain carries TRBV5-1 and TRBJ2-5; the central 7 bases match TRBD2. From V the trimming removes 5 bases and from J it removes 1 base, while the gene matches leave 2 bases of the junction unaccounted for. The CDR3, from cysteine to phenylalanine, totals 13 residues. Only CDR3 DNA remains: 39 bases, in frame from the first base. Based on the germline V gene, the CDR1 and CDR2 sequences are SGHRS and YFSETQ.